One and the same sample provided the 4 T cell receptor beta chains below, sequenced in a study of tumor-infiltrating lymphocytes in localized non-small cell lung cancer. Method: immunoSEQ multiplex PCR; TCRdb's copy keeps in-frame clones and lacks some. The table shows around 12,000 clones, with approximately 83% occurring only once. Sequenced material: uninvolved lung tissue not adjacent to the tumor. Receptor source: a human donor with non-small cell lung cancer.

V gene TRBV25-1 combines with J gene TRBJ2-7; D not resolved. This CDR3 is built from 12 residues. V was pared by 7 bases and J by 4 bases, with 11 bases between. Germline values: CDR1 MGHDK, CDR2 SYGVNS. DNA of the CDR3: TGTGCCAGCAAAAAAGAAGGTTACGAGCAGTACTTC. Residues: CASKKEGYEQYF.

The chain carries TRBV27 and TRBJ2-7; D remains ambiguous. V gave up 8 bases and J gave up 3 bases, with 11 bases separating them. Germline-derived CDR1 and CDR2 are MNHEY and SMNVEV (reference sequence). This CDR3 comprises 12 residues. CDR3 nucleotides: TGTGCCAGCCAGGACCGGTTCTACGAGCAGTACTTC. Its translation is CASQDRFYEQYF.

This clone came up a few times. The J gene is TRBJ1-1, the V gene TRBV2, with 9 positions matching TRBD1. The length of the CDR3 is 17 residues. In germline, CDR1 is SNHLY, CDR2 FYNNEI. The J segment lost 3 bases and the V segment lost 4 bases, leaving 12 bases of the junction unmatched. CDR3 region: CASSVPGQGRGYTEAFF. The DNA of the CDR3 is TGTGCCAGCAGTGTACCGGGACAGGGAAGGGGGTACACTGAAGCTTTCTTT.

To note about this clone: Other DNA variants within this sample encode the same CDR3. The rearrangement links TRBV6-5 to TRBJ2-5; D gene unclear. V was shortened by 2 bases and J by 4 bases, with 2 bases between the two germline ends. The germline V gene encodes CDR1 MNHEY and CDR2 SVGAGI. CDR3 length: 11 amino acids. This CDR3 reads CASSYGETQYF. The CDR3 bases are TGTGCCAGCAGTTACGGAGAGACCCAGTACTTC.